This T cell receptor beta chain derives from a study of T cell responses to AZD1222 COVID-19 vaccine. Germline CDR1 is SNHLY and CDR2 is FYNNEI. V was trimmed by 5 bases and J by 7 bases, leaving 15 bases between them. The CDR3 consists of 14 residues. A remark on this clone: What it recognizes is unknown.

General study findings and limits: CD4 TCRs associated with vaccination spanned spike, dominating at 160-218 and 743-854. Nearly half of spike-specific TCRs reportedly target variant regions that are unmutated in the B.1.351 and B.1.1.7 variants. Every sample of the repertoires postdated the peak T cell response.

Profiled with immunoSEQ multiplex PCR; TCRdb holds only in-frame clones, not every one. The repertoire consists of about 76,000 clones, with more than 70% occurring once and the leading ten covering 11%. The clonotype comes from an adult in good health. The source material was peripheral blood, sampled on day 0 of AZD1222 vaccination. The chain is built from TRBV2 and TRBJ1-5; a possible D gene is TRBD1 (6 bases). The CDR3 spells CASSLQGSRQPQHF. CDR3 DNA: TGTGCCAGCAGTTTACAGGGCTCCCGGCAGCCCCAGCATTTT.